Following are 29 T cell receptor beta chains from one sample sequenced in a study of cytomegalovirus exposure and HLA in healthy donors. Only in-frame clones appear in the TCRdb table, and some are missing; sequencing was by immunoSEQ multiplex PCR. The sample consists of 100,000 to 150,000 clones, around nine tenths of them appearing once. The material sequenced was PBMCs. The receptors originated from a man aged 30 to 39 in good health and CMV-seronegative.

This sequence joins TRBV6-6 and TRBJ2-1; tentative D call: TRBD2 (5 bases). V lost 2 bases, J lost 8 bases, and 16 bases lay in between. The CDR3 sequence is 15 residues long. Germline V gene data show CDR1 as MNHNY and CDR2 as SVGAGI (reference sequence). DNA of the CDR3: TGTGCCAGCAGTTACCGGGAATCTCTTATAGATGAGCAGTTCTTC. This encodes CASSYRESLIDEQFF.

CDR3: CSVEGGVGTDTQYF. CDR3 in DNA: TGCAGCGTTGAAGGGGGGGTCGGCACAGATACGCAGTATTTT. This sequence joins TRBV29-1 and TRBJ2-3; D is perhaps TRBD2 (6 bases). In germline, CDR1 is SQVTM, CDR2 ANQGSEA. V lost 1 base to trimming and J lost 1 base, with 9 bases between them. This CDR3 has 14 residues.

The rearrangement links TRBV5-8 to TRBJ2-1; the match to TRBD1 covers 8 bases. CDR1 is SGHTS and CDR2 is YDEGEE in the germline V gene. The CDR3 has 15 residues. Germline trimming cut 4 bases from V and 8 bases from J; bases unmatched to any gene: 11. CDR3 region: CASSLYRGAGDEQFF. As DNA, the CDR3 is TGTGCCAGCAGCCTGTACAGGGGGGCCGGGGATGAGCAGTTCTTC.

This rearrangement joins TRBV6-5 to TRBJ1-1; 7 bases agree with TRBD1. The germline V gene has CDR1 MNHEY and CDR2 SVGAGI. This CDR3 has 15 amino acids. V was pared by 2 bases and J by 0 bases, with 3 bases of the junction left unmatched. CDR3 DNA: TGTGCCAGCAGTTACGGGGACAGCATGAACACTGAAGCTTTCTTT. This codes for CASSYGDSMNTEAFF.

The chain employs TRBV18 and TRBJ2-5; D ambiguous. V was cut by 0 bases and J by 4 bases, with 9 bases left in between. Germline lookup yields CDR1 KGHSH and CDR2 LQKENI. This CDR3 has 14 amino acids. Here the CDR3 reads CASSPPEWVETQYF. The CDR3 bases are TGTGCCAGCTCACCACCGGAGTGGGTAGAGACCCAGTACTTC.

The chain carries TRBV5-6 and TRBJ1-5; unclear D gene. The V and J ends lost 0 bases and 6 bases respectively, with 10 bases between them. The CDR3 runs 14 residues. Germline V lookup: CDR1 SGHDT, CDR2 YYEEEE. The CDR3 reads CASSLGLGGQPQHF. Here the CDR3 DNA reads TGTGCCAGCAGCTTGGGGTTGGGAGGTCAGCCCCAGCATTTT.

The CDR3 coding sequence is TGTGCCAGCAGTTTTGCAGGGTCAGGCTATGGCTACACCTTC. Residues: CASSFAGSGYGYTF. J is TRBJ1-2 and V is TRBV6-6; D perhaps matches TRBD1 (5 bases). V was shortened by 4 bases and J by 4 bases, with 13 bases between the two germline ends. CDR1 MNHNY and CDR2 SVGAGI come from the germline V gene (reference sequence). The CDR3 length is 14 residues.

This chain links TRBV5-1 with TRBJ1-2; D is unclear. Germline CDR1 SGHRS, CDR2 YFSETQ. The CDR3 spans 14 residues. The ends were cut back, 0 bases at V and 8 bases at J, with 14 bases in the middle. The CDR3 coding sequence is TGCGCCAGCAGCTTGGGGGCAGACCGAGTGGGCTACACCTTC. Its translation is CASSLGADRVGYTF.

The genes are TRBV4-1 and TRBJ1-2; D is uncertain. CDR3 length: 11 residues. V shed 1 base and J shed 8 bases, with 5 bases lying between them. CDR1 and CDR2 (germline): MGHRA, YSYEKL. CDR3 sequence: CASSQGQGYTF. The CDR3, as DNA: TGCGCCAGCAGCCAAGGTCAGGGCTACACCTTC.

CDR3 in amino acids: CASSSYGTGDRGYTF. The CDR3 nucleotides read TGTGCCAGCAGTTCCTACGGGACAGGGGATCGTGGCTACACCTTC. The gene calls are TRBV2 and TRBJ1-2; 10 bases line up with TRBD1. CDR3 length equals 15 residues. V lost 5 bases to trimming and J lost 7 bases; unmatched junction nucleotides: 10. Looked up from germline, CDR1 is SNHLY and CDR2 is FYNNEI. Combining the CDR3 with reference TRBV2 and TRBJ1-2 gives the whole variable domain EPEVTQTPSHQVTQMGQEVILRCVPISNHLYFYWYRQILGQKVEFLVSFYNNEISEKSEIFDDQFSVERPDGSNFTLKIRSTKLEDSAMYFCASSSYGTGDRGYTFGSGTRLTVV.

The chain has TRBV6-5 and TRBJ2-3, with 8 bases identical to TRBD2. This CDR3 spans 14 amino acids. Trimming cost V 6 bases and J 5 bases; bases outside gene matches: 7. Germline loops: CDR1 MNHEY, CDR2 SVGAGI. CDR3 DNA: TGTGCCAGCAGGTTAGCGGGGCCCCGAGATACGCAGTATTTT. This encodes CASRLAGPRDTQYF.

The chain is built from TRBV5-6 and TRBJ1-1, with a tentative D call TRBD1 (6 bases). V lost 1 base and J 1 base, leaving 17 bases between the germline ends. From germline, CDR1 is SGHDT and CDR2 YYEEEE. The CDR3 extends over 17 amino acids. The CDR3: CASSLTFAGDRNTEAFF. The DNA of the CDR3 is TGTGCCAGCAGCTTGACTTTTGCAGGGGACCGGAACACTGAAGCTTTCTTT. The variable domain in full, completed from reference TRBV5-6 and TRBJ1-1, reads DAGVTQSPTHLIKTRGQQVTLRCSPKSGHDTVSWYQQALGQGPQFIFQYYEEEERQRGNFPDRFSGHQFPNYSSELNVNALLLGDSALYLCASSLTFAGDRNTEAFFGQGTRLTVV.

The genes are TRBV2 and TRBJ2-3; 8 nucleotides line up with TRBD1. With 6 bases clipped from V and 1 base from J, the junction kept 9 bases outside the gene matches. The CDR3 totals 16 residues. The germline CDR1 and CDR2 sequences are SNHLY and FYNNEI. The CDR3 DNA reads as TGTGCCAGCAGGACGATGACAGGGGCGGGCACAGATACGCAGTATTTT. Translating it yields CASRTMTGAGTDTQYF.

The chain recombines TRBV19 with TRBJ1-5; TRBD1 might be the D (5 bases). Germline V CDR1 and CDR2: LNHDA, SQIVND (reference sequence). This CDR3 comprises 15 residues. V lost 5 bases, J lost 3 bases, and 14 bases lay in between. DNA for the CDR3: TGTGCCAGTAGTCGGGAGCAGGGCCCCAATCAGCCCCAGCATTTT. Its protein is CASSREQGPNQPQHF.

The V and J genes are TRBV2 and TRBJ1-6; D remains unclear. The germline gives CDR1 SNHLY, CDR2 FYNNEI. The CDR3 spans 15 residues. Deletions cut 3 bases from V and 9 bases from J, with 15 bases between. As DNA, the CDR3 is TGTGCCAGCAGTGACTTCGGTACCGGGATTTCACCCCTCCACTTT. Translation: CASSDFGTGISPLHF.

The V and J genes are TRBV6-5 and TRBJ1-5; the D is unclear. CDR1 is MNHEY, CDR2 SVGAGI, per germline. CDR3 length: 14 residues. Trimming removed 2 bases from V and 6 bases from J, with 11 bases in between. CDR3 nucleotides: TGTGCCAGCAGTTACAGACTGTCGGGTCAGCCCCAGCATTTT. The encoded protein is CASSYRLSGQPQHF.

Written as DNA, the CDR3 is TGTGCCAGCAGTTACTCTTGGCGGGGGGCCTACGAGCAGTACTTC. Its translation: CASSYSWRGAYEQYF. This chain links TRBV6-5 with TRBJ2-7; TRBD2 matches 8 bases. There are 15 residues in the CDR3. The V gene end was trimmed by 0 bases and the J gene end by 2 bases; junction bases not matched to a gene: 3. CDR1 is MNHEY, CDR2 SVGAGI, per germline.

This clone turned up a few times. The V call is TRBV7-9, the J call TRBJ1-2, with a weak D call TRBD1 (5 bases). This CDR3 has 15 amino acids. Germline V gives CDR1 SEHNR, CDR2 FQNEAQ (reference sequence). With 1 base removed from V and 4 bases from J, the gap between germline ends came to 13 bases. The DNA for the CDR3 is TGTGCCAGCAGCTTAGGCGGGGCGGACCTCTATGGCTACACCTTC. This gives the protein CASSLGGADLYGYTF.

This clone was counted a few times. This chain connects TRBV10-1 to TRBJ2-3, with TRBD1 matching over 7 bases. V dropped 6 bases and J dropped 2; count of bases not matched to a gene: 8. Germline-derived CDR1 and CDR2 are WNHNN and SYGVQD (reference sequence). CDR3 length: 15 residues. The CDR3 spells CASSPTGNHTDTQYF. The CDR3 nucleotides are TGCGCCAGCAGCCCGACAGGGAACCACACAGATACGCAGTATTTT.

This chain links TRBV6-6 with TRBJ2-1, with D unclear. The V gene's germline CDR1 is MNHNY and CDR2 SVGAGI (reference sequence). V lost 4 bases and J 7 bases, leaving 11 bases between the germline ends. The CDR3 runs to 13 residues. The CDR3 sequence: CASSSRSGNEQFF. The CDR3, as DNA: TGTGCCAGCAGTTCTCGGAGTGGGAATGAGCAGTTCTTC.

The chain employs TRBV2 and TRBJ2-2, with 10 bases aligning to TRBD2. After removal of 7 bases from V and 2 bases from J, the junction contained 4 bases not matched to a gene. This CDR3 spans 15 amino acids. Germline lookup yields CDR1 SNHLY and CDR2 FYNNEI. In nucleotides, the CDR3 is TGTGCCAGCAAGGGACTAGCGCCTAACACCGGGGAGCTGTTTTTT. The encoded protein is CASKGLAPNTGELFF.

The CDR3 loop is CASSGGHTEPSQYF. CDR3 nucleotide sequence: TGTGCCAGCAGCGGGGGACACACAGAGCCTTCGCAGTATTTT. The chain employs TRBV9 and TRBJ2-3; possibly TRBD1 for D (6 bases). Germline V gene data show CDR1 as SGDLS and CDR2 as YYNGEE. V lost 3 bases to trimming and J lost 10 bases, with 18 bases between them. The CDR3 has 14 residues.

This rearrangement joins TRBV29-1 to TRBJ2-1, with TRBD1 matching 9 bases. CDR3 size: 14 residues. Germline loops: CDR1 SQVTM, CDR2 ANQGSEA. The V and J ends lost 4 bases and 3 bases, in that order; junction bases with no gene match: 4. CDR3 amino acids: CSVAGQGNYNEQFF. CDR3 DNA sequence: TGCAGCGTTGCGGGACAGGGAAACTACAATGAGCAGTTCTTC.

The rearrangement links TRBV9 to TRBJ2-1; tentatively, D is TRBD2 (6 bases). V was shortened by 0 bases and J by 7 bases, with 14 bases between the two germline ends. The CDR3 sequence is 15 residues long. Germline-derived CDR1 and CDR2 are SGDLS and YYNGEE. The CDR3 coding sequence is TGTGCCAGCAGCGTAGGGGGGACTCCGGGGAATGAGCAGTTCTTC. It encodes CASSVGGTPGNEQFF.

The J gene is TRBJ1-2, the V gene TRBV19; 7 positions match TRBD1. The germline CDR1 and CDR2 sequences are LNHDA and SQIVND (reference sequence). The CDR3 sequence is 15 residues long. Trimming removed 7 bases from V and 4 bases from J; junction bases left unmatched: 12. This CDR3 is CASTKSDRVGYGYTF. The CDR3, as DNA: TGTGCCAGTACCAAATCTGACAGGGTAGGCTATGGCTACACCTTC.

V gene TRBV28 combines with J gene TRBJ2-5; 7 bases match TRBD1. From germline, CDR1 is MDHEN and CDR2 SYDVKM. The CDR3 spans 15 residues. V was pared by 2 bases and J by 5 bases, with 8 bases of the junction left unmatched. CDR3 sequence reads: CASSLQTGKWETQYF. In DNA form, the CDR3 reads TGTGCCAGCAGTTTACAGACAGGGAAATGGGAGACCCAGTACTTC.

The chain links TRBV7-6 to TRBJ2-5; 7 bases line up with TRBD2. The CDR3 extends over 18 amino acids. CDR1 is SGHVS, CDR2 FNYEAQ, per germline. V was clipped by 1 base and J by 0 bases; unmatched bases: 11. Here the CDR3 reads CASSLVFPGAGYQETQYF. Written as DNA, the CDR3 is TGTGCCAGCAGCTTAGTATTCCCAGGAGCGGGGTACCAAGAGACCCAGTACTTC. Combining the CDR3 with reference TRBV7-6 and TRBJ2-5 gives the whole variable domain GAGVSQSPRYKVTKRGQDVALRCDPISGHVSLYWYRQALGQGPEFLTYFNYEAQQDKSGLPNDRFSAERPEGSISTLTIQRTEQRDSAMYRCASSLVFPGAGYQETQYFGPGTRLLVL.

This clone was seen a handful of times. The rearrangement joins TRBV6-1 to TRBJ2-7, with 9 bases matching TRBD2. V shed 8 bases and J 5 bases; nucleotides not matched to a gene: 10. The CDR3 covers 14 residues. From germline, CDR1 is MNHNS and CDR2 SASEGT. CDR3 loop: CASRWLAGANEQYF. In DNA, the CDR3 is TGTGCCAGCCGGTGGTTAGCGGGAGCCAACGAGCAGTACTTC.

V usage is TRBV5-4 and J usage is TRBJ2-7; 9 bases map to TRBD2. Germline CDR1 reads SGHNT; CDR2 reads YYREEE (reference sequence). The CDR3 covers 17 residues. V gave up 0 bases and J gave up 2 bases; unmatched junction bases: 9. The CDR3 sequence is CASSLGGTSRATYEQYF. CDR3 nucleotides: TGTGCCAGCAGCTTGGGGGGGACTAGCCGAGCCACCTACGAGCAGTACTTC.